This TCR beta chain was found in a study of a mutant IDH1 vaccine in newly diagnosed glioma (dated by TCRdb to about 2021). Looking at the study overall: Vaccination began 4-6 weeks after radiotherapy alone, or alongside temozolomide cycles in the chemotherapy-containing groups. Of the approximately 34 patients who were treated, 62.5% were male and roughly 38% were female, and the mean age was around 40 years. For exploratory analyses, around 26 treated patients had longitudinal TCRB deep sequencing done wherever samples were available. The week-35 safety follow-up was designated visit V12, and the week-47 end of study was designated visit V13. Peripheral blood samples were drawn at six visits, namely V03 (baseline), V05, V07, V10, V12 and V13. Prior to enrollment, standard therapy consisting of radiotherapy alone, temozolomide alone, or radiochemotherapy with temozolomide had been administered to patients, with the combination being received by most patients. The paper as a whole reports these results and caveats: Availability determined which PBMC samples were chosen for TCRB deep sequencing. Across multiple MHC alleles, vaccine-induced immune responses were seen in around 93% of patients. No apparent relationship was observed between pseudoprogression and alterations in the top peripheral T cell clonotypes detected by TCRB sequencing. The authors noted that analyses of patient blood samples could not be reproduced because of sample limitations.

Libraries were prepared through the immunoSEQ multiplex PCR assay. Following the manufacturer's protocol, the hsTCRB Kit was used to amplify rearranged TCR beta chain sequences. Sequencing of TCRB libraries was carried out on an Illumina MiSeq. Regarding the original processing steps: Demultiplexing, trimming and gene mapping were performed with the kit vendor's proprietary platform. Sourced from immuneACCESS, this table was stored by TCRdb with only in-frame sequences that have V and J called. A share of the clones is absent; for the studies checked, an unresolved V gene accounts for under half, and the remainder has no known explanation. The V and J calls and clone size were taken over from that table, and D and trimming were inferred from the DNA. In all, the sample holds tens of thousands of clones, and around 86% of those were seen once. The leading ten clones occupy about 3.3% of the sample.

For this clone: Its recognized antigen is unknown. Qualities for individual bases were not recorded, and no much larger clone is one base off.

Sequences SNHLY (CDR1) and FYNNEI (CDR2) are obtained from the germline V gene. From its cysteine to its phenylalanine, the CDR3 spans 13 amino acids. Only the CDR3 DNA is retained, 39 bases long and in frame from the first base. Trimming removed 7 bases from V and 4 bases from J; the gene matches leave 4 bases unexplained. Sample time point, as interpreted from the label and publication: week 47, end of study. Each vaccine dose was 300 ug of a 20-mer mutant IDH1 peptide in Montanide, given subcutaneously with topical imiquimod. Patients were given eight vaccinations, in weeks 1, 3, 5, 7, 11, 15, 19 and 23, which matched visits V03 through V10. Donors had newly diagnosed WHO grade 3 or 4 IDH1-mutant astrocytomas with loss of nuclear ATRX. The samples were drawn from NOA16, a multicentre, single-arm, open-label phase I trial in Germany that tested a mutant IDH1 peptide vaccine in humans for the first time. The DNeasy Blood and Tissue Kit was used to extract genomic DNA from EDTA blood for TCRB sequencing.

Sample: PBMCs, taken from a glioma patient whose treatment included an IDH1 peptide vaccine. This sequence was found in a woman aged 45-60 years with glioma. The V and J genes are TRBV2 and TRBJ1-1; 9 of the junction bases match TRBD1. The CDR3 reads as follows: CASKGTGTTEAFF. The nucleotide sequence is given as TGTGCCAGCAAAGGGACAGGGACCACTGAAGCTTTCTTT.